This is a list of T cell receptor beta chains from one sample in a study of blood T cell repertoires in COVID-19. Method: immunoSEQ multiplex PCR; TCRdb's copy keeps in-frame clones and lacks some. The sample has some 57,000 clones; 85% are singletons. The sequenced sample was peripheral blood. The receptor set was obtained from a human donor in a cohort sampled during active COVID-19. Both conserved end residues are part of each CDR3. A D gene is named only where the DNA matches it firmly. A row's size may be missing; if present it is once, few, many or a size class.

v_call,j_call,d_call,clone_size,cdr3_aa,cdr3_nt
TRBV10-3,TRBJ1-2,TRBD1,-,CAISNRGPAGYTF,TGTGCCATCAGTAACAGGGGGCCAGCTGGCTACACCTTC
TRBV11-2,TRBJ1-4,TRBD1,once,CASSSVGTGRIFGIEKLFF,TGTGCCAGCAGCTCCGTGGGGACAGGGAGAATATTCGGAATTGAAAAACTGTTTTTT
TRBV4-1,TRBJ1-2,-,few,CASSQDNQGYYGYTF,TGCGCCAGCAGCCAAGACAATCAGGGATACTATGGCTACACCTTC
TRBV5-4,TRBJ2-5,-,-,CASSLGGQDGETQYF,TGTGCCAGCAGCTTGGGGGGGCAGGACGGAGAGACCCAGTACTTC
TRBV14,TRBJ2-5,TRBD2,-,CASSLRLAGEETQYF,TGTGCCAGCAGCCTAAGACTAGCGGGAGAAGAGACCCAGTACTTC
TRBV18,TRBJ2-2,-,few,CASSPREGARTGELFF,TGTGCCAGCTCACCACGGGAAGGGGCGCGGACCGGGGAGCTGTTTTTT
TRBV24-1,TRBJ2-3,-,-,CATSQGPTDTQYF,TGTGCCACCAGTCAGGGCCCCACAGATACGCAGTATTTT
TRBV3-1/TRBV3-2,TRBJ1-2,-,-,CASSLGQTTLYGYTF,TGTGCCAGCAGCCTTGGACAGACCACCCTATATGGCTACACCTTC
TRBV11-2,TRBJ1-5,-,-,CASSQDSFDQPQHF,TGTGCCAGCAGCCAGGACAGCTTTGATCAGCCCCAGCATTTT
TRBV5-6,TRBJ2-7,-,-,CASSSISSPNEQYF,TGTGCCAGCAGTTCTATATCTAGCCCCAACGAGCAGTACTTC
TRBV28,TRBJ1-5,TRBD1,-,CASSLAGQGVVQPQHF,TGTGCCAGCAGTTTGGCGGGACAGGGCGTAGTTCAGCCCCAGCATTTT
TRBV5-1,TRBJ2-3,TRBD2,-,CASSAIIAGYTDTQYF,TGCGCCAGCAGCGCTATCATAGCGGGGTACACAGATACGCAGTATTTT
TRBV20-1,TRBJ2-2,TRBD2,-,CSASQRGGSIPGELFF,TGCAGTGCTAGTCAAAGGGGAGGGAGTATCCCCGGGGAGCTGTTTTTT
TRBV20-1,TRBJ2-7,TRBD2,-,CSASSGTYEQYF,TGCAGTGCTAGTAGCGGGACGTACGAGCAGTACTTC
TRBV27,TRBJ1-1,TRBD1,-,CASRVRGKGTEAFF,TGTGCCAGCAGGGTCAGGGGGAAGGGGACTGAAGCTTTCTTT
TRBV18,TRBJ2-3,TRBD1,-,CASSRTGNTDTQYF,TGTGCCAGCTCACGGACAGGGAACACAGATACGCAGTATTTT
TRBV11-2,TRBJ1-2,TRBD1,-,CASSPVWGQGDRNYGYTF,TGTGCCAGCAGTCCCGTTTGGGGACAGGGGGATCGGAACTATGGCTACACCTTC
TRBV27,TRBJ2-7,TRBD2,-,CASSSRLAGLYEQYF,TGTGCCAGCAGTTCTCGACTAGCGGGCCTATACGAGCAGTACTTC
TRBV15,TRBJ2-7,TRBD1,-,CATSIATGAPYEQYF,TGTGCCACCAGCATAGCGACAGGGGCTCCCTACGAGCAGTACTTC
TRBV10-3,TRBJ2-2,TRBD2,-,CAIRKTSADRQTGELFF,TGTGCCATCAGGAAGACTAGCGCCGACCGCCAGACCGGGGAGCTGTTTTTT
TRBV2,TRBJ2-1,TRBD2,once,CASRDGRSAYNEQFF,TGTGCCAGCAGGGACGGGAGGTCCGCCTACAATGAGCAGTTCTTC
TRBV7-3,TRBJ2-1,-,-,CASSLGGKQFF,TGTGCCAGCAGCTTGGGGGGAAAGCAGTTCTTC
TRBV2,TRBJ2-7,TRBD2,-,CASSDPGGRAGYEQYF,TGTGCCAGCAGTGACCCGGGCGGGAGGGCCGGGTACGAGCAGTACTTC
TRBV18,TRBJ1-1,TRBD1,-,CASSPDRVGTEAFF,TGTGCCAGCTCACCGGACAGGGTAGGAACTGAAGCTTTCTTT
TRBV5-1,TRBJ1-2,-,-,CASSPEGVSDYGYTF,TGCGCCAGCAGCCCCGAAGGGGTATCGGACTATGGCTACACCTTC
TRBV6-5,TRBJ2-2,-,-,CASSSLTGELFF,TGTGCCAGCAGTTCACTCACCGGGGAGCTGTTTTTT
TRBV6-5,TRBJ1-5,-,-,CASNTGVWLEPQHF,TGTGCCAGCAATACCGGGGTCTGGTTAGAGCCCCAGCATTTT
TRBV11-2,TRBJ1-2,TRBD1,-,CASASLGQPYGYTF,TGTGCCAGCGCATCGTTGGGACAGCCCTATGGCTACACCTTC
TRBV12-5,TRBJ2-3,-,-,CASAPGAGWQNTQYF,TGTGCTAGTGCCCCAGGGGCAGGGTGGCAAAATACGCAGTATTTT